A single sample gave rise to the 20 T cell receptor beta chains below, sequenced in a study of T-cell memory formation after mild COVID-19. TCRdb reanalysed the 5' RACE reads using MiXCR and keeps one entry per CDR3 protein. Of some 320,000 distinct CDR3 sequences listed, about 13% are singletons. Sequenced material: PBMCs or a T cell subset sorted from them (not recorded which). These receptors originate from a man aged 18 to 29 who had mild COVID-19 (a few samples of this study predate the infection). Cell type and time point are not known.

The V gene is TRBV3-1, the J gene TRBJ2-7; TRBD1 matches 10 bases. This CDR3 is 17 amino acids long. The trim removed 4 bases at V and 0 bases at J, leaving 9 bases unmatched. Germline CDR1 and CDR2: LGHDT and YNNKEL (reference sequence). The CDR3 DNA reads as TGTGCCAGCAGCCCCTTCGGACAGGGGGTTTTCTCCTACGAGCAGTACGTC. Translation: CASSPFGQGVFSYEQYV.

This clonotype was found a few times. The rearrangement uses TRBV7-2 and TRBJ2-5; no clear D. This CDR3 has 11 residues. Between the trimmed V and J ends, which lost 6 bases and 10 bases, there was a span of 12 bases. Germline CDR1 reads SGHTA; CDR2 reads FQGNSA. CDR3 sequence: CASSSPPNQYF. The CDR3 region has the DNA TGTGCCAGCAGTTCCCCACCCAACCAGTACTTC.

CDR3 loop: CASSFGLPLTDTQYF. DNA of the CDR3: TGTGCCAGCAGCTTCGGACTCCCTTTGACAGATACGCAGTATTTT. The rearrangement uses TRBV5-4 and TRBJ2-3, with a possible D match to TRBD2 (5 bases). The germline V gene encodes CDR1 SGHNT and CDR2 YYREEE (reference sequence). This CDR3 is 15 amino acids long. V lost 2 bases and J lost 3, with 13 bases in between.

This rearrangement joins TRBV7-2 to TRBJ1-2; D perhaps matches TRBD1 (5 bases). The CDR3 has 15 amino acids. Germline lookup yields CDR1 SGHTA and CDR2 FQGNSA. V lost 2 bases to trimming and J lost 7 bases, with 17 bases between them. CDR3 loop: CASSLRGGGSGGYTF. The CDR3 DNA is TGTGCCAGCAGCTTACGGGGCGGGGGGAGTGGTGGCTACACCTTC.

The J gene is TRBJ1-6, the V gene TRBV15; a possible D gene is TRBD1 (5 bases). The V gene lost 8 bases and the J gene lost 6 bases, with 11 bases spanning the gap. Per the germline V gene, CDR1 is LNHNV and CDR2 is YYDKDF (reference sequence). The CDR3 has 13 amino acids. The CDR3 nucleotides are TGTGCCACCCGGTCACAGGTTAATTCACCCCTCCACTTT. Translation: CATRSQVNSPLHF.

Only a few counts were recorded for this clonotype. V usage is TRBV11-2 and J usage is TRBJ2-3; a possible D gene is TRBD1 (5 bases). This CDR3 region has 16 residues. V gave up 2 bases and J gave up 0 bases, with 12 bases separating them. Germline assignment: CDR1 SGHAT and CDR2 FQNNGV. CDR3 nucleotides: TGTGCCAGCAGCTTATTAATGGGGCTAAGCACAGATACGCAGTATTTT. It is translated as CASSLLMGLSTDTQYF. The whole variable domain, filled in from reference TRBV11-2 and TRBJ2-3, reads EAGVAQSPRYKIIEKRQSVAFWCNPISGHATLYWYQQILGQGPKLLIQFQNNGVVDDSQLPKDRFSAERLKGVDSTLKIQPAKLEDSAVYLCASSLLMGLSTDTQYFGPGTRLTVL.

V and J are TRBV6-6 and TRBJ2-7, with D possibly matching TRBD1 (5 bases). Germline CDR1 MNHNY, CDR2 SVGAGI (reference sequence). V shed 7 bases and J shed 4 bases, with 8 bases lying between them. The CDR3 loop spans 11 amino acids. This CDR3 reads CASKGVYEQYV. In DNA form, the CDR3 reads TGTGCCAGCAAAGGGGTGTACGAGCAGTACGTC.

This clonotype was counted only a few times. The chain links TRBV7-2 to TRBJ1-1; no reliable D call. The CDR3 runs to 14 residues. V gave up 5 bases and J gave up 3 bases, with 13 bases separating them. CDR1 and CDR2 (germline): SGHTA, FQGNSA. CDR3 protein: CASSRLGSHTEAFF. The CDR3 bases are TGTGCCAGCAGCCGCCTTGGGTCCCACACTGAAGCTTTCTTT.

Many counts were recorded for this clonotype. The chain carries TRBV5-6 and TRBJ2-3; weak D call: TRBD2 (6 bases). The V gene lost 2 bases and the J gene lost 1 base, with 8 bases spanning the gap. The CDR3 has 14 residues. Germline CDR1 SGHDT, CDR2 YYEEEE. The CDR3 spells CASSFPGGTDTQYF. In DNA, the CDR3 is TGTGCCAGCAGCTTTCCGGGGGGCACAGATACGCAGTATTTT. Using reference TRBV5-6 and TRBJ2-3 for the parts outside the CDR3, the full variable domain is DAGVTQSPTHLIKTRGQQVTLRCSPKSGHDTVSWYQQALGQGPQFIFQYYEEEERQRGNFPDRFSGHQFPNYSSELNVNALLLGDSALYLCASSFPGGTDTQYFGPGTRLTVL.

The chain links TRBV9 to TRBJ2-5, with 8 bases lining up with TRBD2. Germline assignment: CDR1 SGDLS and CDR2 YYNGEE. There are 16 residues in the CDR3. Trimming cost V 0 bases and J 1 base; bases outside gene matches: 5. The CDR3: CASSVGYSGAQETQYF. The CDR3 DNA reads TGTGCCAGCAGCGTAGGGTATAGCGGGGCCCAAGAGACCCAGTACTTC.

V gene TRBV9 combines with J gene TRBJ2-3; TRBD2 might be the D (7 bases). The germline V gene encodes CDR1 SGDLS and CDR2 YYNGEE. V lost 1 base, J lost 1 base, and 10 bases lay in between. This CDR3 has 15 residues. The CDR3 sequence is CASSVMRGRTDTQYF. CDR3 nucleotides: TGTGCCAGCAGCGTAATGCGGGGGCGCACAGATACGCAGTATTTT.

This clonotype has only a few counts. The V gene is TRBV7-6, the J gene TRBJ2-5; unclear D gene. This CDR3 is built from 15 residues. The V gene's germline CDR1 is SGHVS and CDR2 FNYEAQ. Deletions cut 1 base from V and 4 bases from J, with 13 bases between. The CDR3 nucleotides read TGTGCCAGCAGCTTAGACCCTGGGCAGCCAGAGACCCAGTACTTC. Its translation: CASSLDPGQPETQYF.

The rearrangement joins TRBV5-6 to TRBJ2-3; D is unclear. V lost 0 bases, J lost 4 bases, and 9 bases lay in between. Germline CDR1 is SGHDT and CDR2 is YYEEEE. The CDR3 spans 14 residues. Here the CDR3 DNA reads TGTGCCAGCAGCTTGGTCGGGCGGTCAGATACGCAGTATTTT. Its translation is CASSLVGRSDTQYF.

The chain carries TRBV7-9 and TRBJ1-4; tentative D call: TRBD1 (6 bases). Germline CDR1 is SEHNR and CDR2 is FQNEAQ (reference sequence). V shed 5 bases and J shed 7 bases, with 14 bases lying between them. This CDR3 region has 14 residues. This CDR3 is CASSTTGLGEKLFF. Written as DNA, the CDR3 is TGTGCCAGCAGCACAACAGGGTTGGGTGAAAAACTGTTTTTT.

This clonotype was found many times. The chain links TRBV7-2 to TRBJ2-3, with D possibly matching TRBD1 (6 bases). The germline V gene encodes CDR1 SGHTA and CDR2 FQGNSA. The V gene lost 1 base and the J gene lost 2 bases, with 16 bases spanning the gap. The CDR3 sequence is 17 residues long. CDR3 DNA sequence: TGTGCCAGCAGCTTAGGCAGGGGACAAGGGATCACAGATACGCAGTATTTT. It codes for CASSLGRGQGITDTQYF.

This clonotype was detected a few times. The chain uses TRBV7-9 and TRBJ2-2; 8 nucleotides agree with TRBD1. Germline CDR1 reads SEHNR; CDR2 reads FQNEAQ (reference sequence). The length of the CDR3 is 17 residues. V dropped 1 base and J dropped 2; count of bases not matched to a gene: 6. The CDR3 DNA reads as TGTGCCAGCAGCTTAGTATTTGGGACAGGCAACACCGGGGAGCTGTTTTTT. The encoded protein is CASSLVFGTGNTGELFF.

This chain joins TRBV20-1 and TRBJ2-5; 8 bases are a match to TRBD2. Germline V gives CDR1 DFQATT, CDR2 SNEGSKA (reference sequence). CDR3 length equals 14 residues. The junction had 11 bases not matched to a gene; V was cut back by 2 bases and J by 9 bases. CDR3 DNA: TGCAGTGCTAGACCCAGCGGTCGGCGGGGGGCCCAGTACTTC. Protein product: CSARPSGRRGAQYF.

CDR3 region: CASRSRDSSQETQYF. The DNA of the CDR3 is TGTGCCAGCAGGTCCAGGGACAGCTCACAAGAGACCCAGTACTTC. This sequence joins TRBV7-9 and TRBJ2-5; 7 bases are shared with TRBD1. Trimming cost V 6 bases and J 2 bases; bases outside gene matches: 9. CDR3 length: 15 amino acids. Germline-derived CDR1 and CDR2 are SEHNR and FQNEAQ (reference sequence).

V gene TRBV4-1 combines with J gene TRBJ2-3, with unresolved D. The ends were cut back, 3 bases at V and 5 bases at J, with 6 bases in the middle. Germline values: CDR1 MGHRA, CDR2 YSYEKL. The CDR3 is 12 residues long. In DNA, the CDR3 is TGCGCCAGCAGCCACGCCGGAGATACGCAGTATTTT. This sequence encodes CASSHAGDTQYF.

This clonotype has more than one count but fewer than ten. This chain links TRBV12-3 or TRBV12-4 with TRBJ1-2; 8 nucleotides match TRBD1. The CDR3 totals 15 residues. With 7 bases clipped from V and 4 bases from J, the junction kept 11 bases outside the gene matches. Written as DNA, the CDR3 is TGTGCCAGCACCGAGACAGGGGCCGGGGGCTATGGCTACACCTTC. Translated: CASTETGAGGYGYTF.